The entry below gives a single T cell receptor (beta chain) sequence along with its context. The sample belongs to a study of shared clonotypes between healthy human individuals. The protocol was immunoSEQ multiplex PCR, while the TCRdb copy is restricted to in-frame clones and leaves out a portion. The sample yields 2,500,000 or so clones, 85% to 95% seen once. Splitting of CD4+ cells produced CD45RA+ naive and CD45RA-negative memory subsets. The CDR3 covers 11 residues. The ends lost 8 bases at V and 5 bases at J; junction bases unmatched: 3. CDR1 SGHRS and CDR2 YFSETQ come from the germline V gene.

Material: naive CD4+ T cells from PBMCs. The subset denotes: CD45RA+ positively selected. The TCR was taken from a man between 18 and 29 years old in good health. Some clones in this sample may be carry-over from other donors' samples. The rearrangement joins TRBV5-1 to TRBJ1-1; 7 nucleotides line up with TRBD1. The CDR3 loop reads CASKQGTEAFF. In nucleotides, the CDR3 is TGCGCCAGTAAACAGGGGACTGAAGCTTTCTTT.